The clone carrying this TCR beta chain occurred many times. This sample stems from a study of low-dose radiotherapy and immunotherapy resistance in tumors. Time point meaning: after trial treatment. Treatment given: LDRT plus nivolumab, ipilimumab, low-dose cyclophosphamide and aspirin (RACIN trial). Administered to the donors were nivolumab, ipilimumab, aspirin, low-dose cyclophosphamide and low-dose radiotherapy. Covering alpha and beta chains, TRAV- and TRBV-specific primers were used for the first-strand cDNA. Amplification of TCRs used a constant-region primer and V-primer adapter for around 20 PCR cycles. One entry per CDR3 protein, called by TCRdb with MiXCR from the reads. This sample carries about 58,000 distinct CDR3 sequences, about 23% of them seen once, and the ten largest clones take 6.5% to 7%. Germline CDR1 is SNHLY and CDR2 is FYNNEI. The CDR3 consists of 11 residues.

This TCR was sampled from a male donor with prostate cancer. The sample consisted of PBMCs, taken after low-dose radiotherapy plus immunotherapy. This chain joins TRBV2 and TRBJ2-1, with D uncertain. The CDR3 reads CAIANSNEQFF. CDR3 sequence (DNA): TGTGCGATTGCGAATAGTAATGAGCAGTTCTTC.